This T cell receptor (beta chain) originates from a study of Graves' ophthalmopathy and Graves' hyperthyroidism. Points from the study as a whole: The blood repertoire also included most expanded thyroid clonotypes above 0.001 frequency. With roughly 65% sensitivity and roughly 72% specificity, the model predicted ophthalmopathy progression. Ophthalmopathy could be told apart from stable hyperthyroidism by a 13-signature model (just under 90% sensitivity, around 78% specificity).

This clonotype has ten or more counts. Its specificity is not known. Clinical symptoms, serum thyroxine, TRAb, thyroid ultrasound and orbital computed tomography formed the basis of diagnosis. Germline V lookup: CDR1 DFQATT, CDR2 SNEGSKA (reference sequence). The CDR3 consists of 12 residues. RNA transcripts were the source from which TCR beta CDR3 regions were amplified. First-round RT-PCR used HTBI primers; second-round multiplex PCR followed. TCRdb itself ran the multiplex PCR reads through MiXCR, one entry per CDR3 protein. This sample has some 350,000 distinct CDR3 sequences, with approximately 18% found just once.

What was sequenced was peripheral blood. The chain combines TRBV20-1 with TRBJ2-5; possible D gene TRBD1, 6 bases. This TCR was recovered from an adult woman with stable Graves' hyperthyroidism. CDR3 amino acids: CITKQGQETQYF. The DNA of the CDR3 is TGCATCACCAAACAGGGCCAGGAGACCCAGTACTTC.